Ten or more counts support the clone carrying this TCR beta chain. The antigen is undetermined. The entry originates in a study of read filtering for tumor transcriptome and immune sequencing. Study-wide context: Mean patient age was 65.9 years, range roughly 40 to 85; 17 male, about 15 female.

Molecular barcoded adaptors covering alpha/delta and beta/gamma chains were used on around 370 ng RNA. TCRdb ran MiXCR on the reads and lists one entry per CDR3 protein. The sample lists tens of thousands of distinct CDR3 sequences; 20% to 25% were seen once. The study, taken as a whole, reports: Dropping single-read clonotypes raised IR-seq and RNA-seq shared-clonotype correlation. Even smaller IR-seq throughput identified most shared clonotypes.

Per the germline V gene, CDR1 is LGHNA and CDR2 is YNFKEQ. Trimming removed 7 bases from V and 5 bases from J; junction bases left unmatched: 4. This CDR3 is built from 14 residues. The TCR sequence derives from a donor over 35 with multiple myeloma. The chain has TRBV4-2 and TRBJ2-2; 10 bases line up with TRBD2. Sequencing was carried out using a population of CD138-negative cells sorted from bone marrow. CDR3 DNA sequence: TGTGCCAGCACCCCGGGACTAGCGACCGGGGAGCTGTTTTTT. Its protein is CASTPGLATGELFF.